Below, 3 T cell receptor beta chains from the same sample are listed, as sequenced in a study of Tregs in tolerant kidney transplant recipients. Related graft donors supplied nonmyeloablative bone marrow transplants, and mixed chimerism was transient. The protocol was immunoSEQ multiplex PCR, while the TCRdb copy is restricted to in-frame clones and leaves out a portion. The sample records more than 90,000 clones, 93% being singletons. This specimen was CD4+ T cells from blood (PBMCs), taken 12 months after the transplant. The receptors derive from a human patient who received a combined kidney and bone marrow transplant. Some of the T cells might come from the graft donor.

V gene TRBV4-2 combines with J gene TRBJ2-5; TRBD2 matches 8 bases. The V and J ends lost 4 bases and 2 bases, in that order; junction bases with no gene match: 3. CDR3 length: 14 amino acids. CDR1 and CDR2 (germline): LGHNA, YNFKEQ. CDR3 bases: TGTGCCAGCAGCCGGGGACTAGTGCAAGAGACCCAGTACTTC. Translating it yields CASSRGLVQETQYF.

The rearrangement links TRBV4-3 to TRBJ2-2; 15 nucleotides line up with TRBD2. Germline-derived CDR1 and CDR2 are LGHNA and YSLEER. The CDR3 runs to 19 residues. The trim removed 4 bases at V and 4 bases at J, leaving 10 bases unmatched. The CDR3 DNA is TGCGCCAGCAGCCGATACGGACTAGCGGGAGGGCTAGGCACCGGGGAGCTGTTTTTT. Its translation is CASSRYGLAGGLGTGELFF.

V and J are TRBV2 and TRBJ2-6; 8 bases fit TRBD1. Germline V CDR1 and CDR2: SNHLY, FYNNEI. V dropped 3 bases and J dropped 4; count of bases not matched to a gene: 8. This CDR3 contains 17 residues. In DNA form, the CDR3 reads TGTGCCAGCAGTGATGGCCAGGGGGCGCCCGGGGCCAACGTCCTGACTTTC. Protein sequence: CASSDGQGAPGANVLTF.